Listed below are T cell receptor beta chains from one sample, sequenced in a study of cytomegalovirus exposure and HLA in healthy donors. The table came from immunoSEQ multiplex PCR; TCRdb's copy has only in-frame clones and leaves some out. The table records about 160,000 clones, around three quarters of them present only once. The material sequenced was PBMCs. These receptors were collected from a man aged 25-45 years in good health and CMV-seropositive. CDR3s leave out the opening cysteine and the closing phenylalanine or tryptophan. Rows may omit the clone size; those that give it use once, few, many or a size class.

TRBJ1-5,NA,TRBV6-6,ASSFTGYSNQPQH
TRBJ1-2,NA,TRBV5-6,ASSLLQIYGYT
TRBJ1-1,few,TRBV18,ASSPGQNTEAF
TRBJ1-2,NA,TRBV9,ASSVDSTNYGYT
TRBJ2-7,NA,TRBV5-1,ASSAGTGGLHEQY
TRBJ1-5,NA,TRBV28,ASTRQGVQPQH
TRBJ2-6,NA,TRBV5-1,ASSPTGTGFSSGANVLT
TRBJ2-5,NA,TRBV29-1,SVEVRGIRYQETQY
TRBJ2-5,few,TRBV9,ASTVGAGHEGETQY
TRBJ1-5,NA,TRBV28,ASLDRASPQPQH
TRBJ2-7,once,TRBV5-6,ASSLQRGGWGEQY
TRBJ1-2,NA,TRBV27,ASSPQLQGAYGYT
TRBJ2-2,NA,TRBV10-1,ASSEMSGGATGELF
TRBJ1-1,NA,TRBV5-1,ASSFDRPSTEAF
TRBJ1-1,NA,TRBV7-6,ASSTTGYTEAF
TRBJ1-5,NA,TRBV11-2,ASSLQGSNQPQH
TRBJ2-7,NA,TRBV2,ASSAVSYEQY
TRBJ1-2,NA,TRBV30,ALIPERGGYT
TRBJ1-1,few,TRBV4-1,ASRQLGRTGMNTEAF
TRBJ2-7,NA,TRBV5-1,ASSGSTYEQY
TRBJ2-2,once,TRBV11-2,ASDGATGELF
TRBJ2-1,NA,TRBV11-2,ASSLETGDFYNEQF
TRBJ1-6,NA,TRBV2,ASSVNRAQL
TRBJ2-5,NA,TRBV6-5,ASSGRTGFQETQY
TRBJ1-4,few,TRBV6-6,ASSYLGVGNEKLF
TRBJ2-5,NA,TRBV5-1,ASSSPGQGWETQY
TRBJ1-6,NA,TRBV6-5,ASTTTGADNSPLH
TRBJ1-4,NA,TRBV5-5,ASRRRGNDEKLF
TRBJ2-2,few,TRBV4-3,ASSQGLSGELF
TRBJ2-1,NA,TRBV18,ASSPRQDSYNEQF
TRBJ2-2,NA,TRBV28,ASSIRDYDTGELF
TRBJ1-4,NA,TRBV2,ASRGQPSNEKLF
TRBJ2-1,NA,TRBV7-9,ASIERGADEQF
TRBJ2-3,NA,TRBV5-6,ASSLGQGRGTQY
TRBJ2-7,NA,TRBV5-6,ASSSRDRVDYEQY
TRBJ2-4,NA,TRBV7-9,ASSLDAGLAKNIQY
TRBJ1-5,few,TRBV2,ASKQAEGALGNQPQH
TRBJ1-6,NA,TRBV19,ASSISGGDNSPLH
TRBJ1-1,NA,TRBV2,ASSFTGTGFSTEAF
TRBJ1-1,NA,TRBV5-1,ASSLEGGTEAF
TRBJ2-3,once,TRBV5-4,ASSLGSSPDTQY
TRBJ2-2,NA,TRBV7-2,ASSTSGGLNTGELF
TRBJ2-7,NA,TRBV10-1,ASSKIYEQY
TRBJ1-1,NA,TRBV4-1,ASSQERGSTEAF
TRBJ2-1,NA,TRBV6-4,ASSESTGGDEQF
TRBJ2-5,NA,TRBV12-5,ASGSSGGTPETQY
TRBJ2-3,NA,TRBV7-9,ASSSPPGAGHSTDTQY
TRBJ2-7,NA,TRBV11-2,ASSGGQHTYEQY
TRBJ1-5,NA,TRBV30,ASQGGGQPQH
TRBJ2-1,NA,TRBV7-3,ASSLAGGGEQF
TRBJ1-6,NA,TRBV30,AWSVAGGYGSPLH
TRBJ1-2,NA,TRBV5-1,ASSLGTTGTGYGYT
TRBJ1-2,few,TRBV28,ASSLAQGGKNYGYT
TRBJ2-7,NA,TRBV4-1,ASSSTPSGGVDEQY
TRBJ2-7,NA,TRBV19,ASSITWAREQY
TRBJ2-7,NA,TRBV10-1,ASTYQGCEQY
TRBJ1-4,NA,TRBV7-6,ASSLEGAGEKLF
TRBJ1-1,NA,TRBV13,ASSSRRTTGRGTEAF
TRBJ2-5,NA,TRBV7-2,ASSSVLQETQY